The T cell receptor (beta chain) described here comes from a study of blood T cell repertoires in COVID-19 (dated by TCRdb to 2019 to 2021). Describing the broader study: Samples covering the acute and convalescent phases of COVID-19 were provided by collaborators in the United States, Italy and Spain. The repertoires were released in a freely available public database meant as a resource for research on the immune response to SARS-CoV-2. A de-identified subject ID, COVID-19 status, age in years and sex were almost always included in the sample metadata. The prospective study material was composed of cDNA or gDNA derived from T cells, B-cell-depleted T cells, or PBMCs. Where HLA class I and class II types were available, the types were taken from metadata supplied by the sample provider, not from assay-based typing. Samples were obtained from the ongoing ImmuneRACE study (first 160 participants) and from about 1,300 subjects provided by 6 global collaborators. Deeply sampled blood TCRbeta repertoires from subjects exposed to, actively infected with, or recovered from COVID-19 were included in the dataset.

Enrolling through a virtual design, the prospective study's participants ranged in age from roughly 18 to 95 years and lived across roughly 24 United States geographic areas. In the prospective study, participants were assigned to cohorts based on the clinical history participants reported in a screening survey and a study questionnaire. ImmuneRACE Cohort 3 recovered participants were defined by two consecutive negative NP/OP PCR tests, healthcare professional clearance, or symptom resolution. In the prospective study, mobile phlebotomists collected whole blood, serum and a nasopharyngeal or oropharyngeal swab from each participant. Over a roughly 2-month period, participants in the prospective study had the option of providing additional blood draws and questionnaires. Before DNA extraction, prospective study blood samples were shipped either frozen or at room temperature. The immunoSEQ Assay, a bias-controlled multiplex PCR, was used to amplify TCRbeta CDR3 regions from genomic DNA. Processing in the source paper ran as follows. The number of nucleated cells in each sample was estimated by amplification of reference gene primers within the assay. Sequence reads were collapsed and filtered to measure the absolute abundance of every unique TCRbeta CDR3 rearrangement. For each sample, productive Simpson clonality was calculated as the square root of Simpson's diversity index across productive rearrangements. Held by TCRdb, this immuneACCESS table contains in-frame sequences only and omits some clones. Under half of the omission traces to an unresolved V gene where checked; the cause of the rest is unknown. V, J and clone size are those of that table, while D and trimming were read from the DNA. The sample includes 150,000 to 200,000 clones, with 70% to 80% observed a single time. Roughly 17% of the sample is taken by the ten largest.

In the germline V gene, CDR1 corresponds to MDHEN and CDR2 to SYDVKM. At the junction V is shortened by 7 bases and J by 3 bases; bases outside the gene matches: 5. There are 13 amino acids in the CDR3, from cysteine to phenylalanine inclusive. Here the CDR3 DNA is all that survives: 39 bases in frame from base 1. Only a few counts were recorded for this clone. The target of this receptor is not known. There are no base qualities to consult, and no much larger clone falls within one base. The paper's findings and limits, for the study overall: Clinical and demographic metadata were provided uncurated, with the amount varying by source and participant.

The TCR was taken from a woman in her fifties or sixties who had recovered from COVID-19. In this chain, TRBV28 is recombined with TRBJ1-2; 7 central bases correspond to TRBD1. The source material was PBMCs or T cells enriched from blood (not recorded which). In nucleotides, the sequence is TGTGCCAGCATCGAGACAGGGCACTATGGCTACACCTTC. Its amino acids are CASIETGHYGYTF.